This TCR beta chain was sequenced in a study of blood T cell repertoires in COVID-19. Losses at the gene ends were 5 bases for V and 2 bases for J; bases not matched to a gene: 2. Germline V gene sequence: CDR1 SGHVS, CDR2 FQNEAQ. This CDR3 spans 14 amino acids. Sequenced by immunoSEQ multiplex PCR; TCRdb stores in-frame clones only, minus some. The table lists 180,000 or so clones, about 86% of them singletons. The sequencing sample was made of peripheral blood. This sequence originates from a man between 18 and 35 years old with acute or convalescent COVID-19. This chain links TRBV7-8 with TRBJ1-5, with 8 nucleotides matching TRBD1. CDR3 bases: TGTGCCAGCAGCCCGACAGGGGGCAATCAGCCCCAGCATTTT. As protein: CASSPTGGNQPQHF.